Listed here is a single TCR beta chain. Its antigen remains unidentified. These data belong to a study of shared clonotypes between healthy human individuals. Looking at the study overall: The cohort had two women and a few men, ages 18 to 49.

Free of recent acute infections or vaccinations, the donors were healthy HIV-negative adults. Replicate PCRs for unsorted PBMC used 300 ng DNA (approximately 33,000 T cell genomes). Some clones are missing from TCRdb's copy, which holds only in-frame ones; the method was immunoSEQ multiplex PCR. The sample lists 450,000 to 500,000 clones, approximately 80% seen once, with roughly 13% in the top ten. Study-wide results and caveats: Sampling involved blood alone; tissue repertoires likely differ.

The CDR3 totals 12 residues. V lost 0 bases and J lost 1, with 0 bases in between. Germline CDR1 WNHNN, CDR2 SYGVQD (reference sequence). The genes are TRBV10-1 and TRBJ2-5; D is ambiguous. The sample taken for sequencing was PBMCs. The TCR originated in a woman in her 40s in good health. Some clones in this sample may be carry-over from other donors' samples. The CDR3 sequence: CASSESQETQYF. The CDR3 DNA follows: TGCGCCAGCAGTGAGTCCCAAGAGACCCAGTACTTC.